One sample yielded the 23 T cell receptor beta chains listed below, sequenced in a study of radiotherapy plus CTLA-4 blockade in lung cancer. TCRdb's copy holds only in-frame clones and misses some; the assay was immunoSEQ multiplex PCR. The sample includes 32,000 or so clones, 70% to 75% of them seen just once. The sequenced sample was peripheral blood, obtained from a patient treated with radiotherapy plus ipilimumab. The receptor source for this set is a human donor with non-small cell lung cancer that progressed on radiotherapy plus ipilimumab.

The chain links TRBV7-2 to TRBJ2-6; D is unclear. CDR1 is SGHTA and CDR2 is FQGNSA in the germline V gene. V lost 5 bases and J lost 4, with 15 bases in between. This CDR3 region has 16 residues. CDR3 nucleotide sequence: TGTGCCAGCAGCCGGCCGGGTGGGTCCGGGGCCAACGTCCTGACTTTC. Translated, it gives CASSRPGGSGANVLTF.

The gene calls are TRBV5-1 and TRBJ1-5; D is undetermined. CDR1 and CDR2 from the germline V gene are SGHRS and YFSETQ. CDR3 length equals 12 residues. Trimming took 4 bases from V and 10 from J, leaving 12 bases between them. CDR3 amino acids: CASSDPPGPQHF. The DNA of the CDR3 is TGCGCCAGCAGCGATCCCCCCGGACCCCAGCATTTT.

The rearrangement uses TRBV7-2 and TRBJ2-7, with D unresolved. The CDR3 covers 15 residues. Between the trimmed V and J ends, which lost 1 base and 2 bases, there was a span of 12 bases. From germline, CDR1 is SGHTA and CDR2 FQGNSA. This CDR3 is CASSLEPSGAYEQYF. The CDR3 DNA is TGTGCCAGCAGCTTAGAACCCTCAGGTGCCTACGAGCAGTACTTC.

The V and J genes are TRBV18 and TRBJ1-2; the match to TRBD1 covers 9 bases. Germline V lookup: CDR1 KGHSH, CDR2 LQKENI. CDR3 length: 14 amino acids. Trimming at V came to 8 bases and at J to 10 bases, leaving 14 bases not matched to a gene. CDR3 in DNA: TGTGCCAGCCCCAACGGGACAGGGAAAAAGGACTACACCTTC. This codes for CASPNGTGKKDYTF.

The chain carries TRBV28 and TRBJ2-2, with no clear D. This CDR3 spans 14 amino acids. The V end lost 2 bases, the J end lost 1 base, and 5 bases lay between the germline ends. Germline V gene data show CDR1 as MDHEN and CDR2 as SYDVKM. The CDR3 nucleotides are TGTGCCAGCAGTTTAACCCTGAACACCGGGGAGCTGTTTTTT. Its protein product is CASSLTLNTGELFF.

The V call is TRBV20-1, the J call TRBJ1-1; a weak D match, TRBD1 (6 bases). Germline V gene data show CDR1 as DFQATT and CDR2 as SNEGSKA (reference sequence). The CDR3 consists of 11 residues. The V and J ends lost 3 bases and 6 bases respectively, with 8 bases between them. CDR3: CSARQGPEAFF. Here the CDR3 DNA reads TGCAGTGCTAGGCAGGGGCCTGAAGCTTTCTTT.

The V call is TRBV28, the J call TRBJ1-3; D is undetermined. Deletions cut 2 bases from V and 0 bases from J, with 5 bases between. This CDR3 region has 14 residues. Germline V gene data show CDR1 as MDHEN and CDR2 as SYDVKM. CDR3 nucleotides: TGTGCCAGCAGTTTAAGCTTCTCTGGAAACACCATATATTTT. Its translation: CASSLSFSGNTIYF.

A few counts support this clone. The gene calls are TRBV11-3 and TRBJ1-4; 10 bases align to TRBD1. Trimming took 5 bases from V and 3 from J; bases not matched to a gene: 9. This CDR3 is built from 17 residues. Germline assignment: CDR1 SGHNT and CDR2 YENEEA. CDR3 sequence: CASSPSKGTGANEKLFF. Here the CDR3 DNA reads TGTGCCAGCAGCCCCTCGAAGGGGACAGGGGCTAATGAAAAACTGTTTTTT.

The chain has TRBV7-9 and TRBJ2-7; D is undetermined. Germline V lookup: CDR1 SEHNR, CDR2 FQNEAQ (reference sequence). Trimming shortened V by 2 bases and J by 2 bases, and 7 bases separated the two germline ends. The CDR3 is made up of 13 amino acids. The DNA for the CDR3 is TGTGCCAGCAGCTTATTGAGCACCTACGAGCAGTACTTC. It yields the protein CASSLLSTYEQYF.

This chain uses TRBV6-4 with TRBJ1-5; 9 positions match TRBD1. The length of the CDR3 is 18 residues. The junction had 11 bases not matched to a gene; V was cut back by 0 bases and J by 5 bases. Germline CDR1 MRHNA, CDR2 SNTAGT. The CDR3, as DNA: TGTGCCAGCAGTGACTCGAATTATGGGGACAGGGTGGATCAGCCCCAGCATTTT. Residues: CASSDSNYGDRVDQPQHF.

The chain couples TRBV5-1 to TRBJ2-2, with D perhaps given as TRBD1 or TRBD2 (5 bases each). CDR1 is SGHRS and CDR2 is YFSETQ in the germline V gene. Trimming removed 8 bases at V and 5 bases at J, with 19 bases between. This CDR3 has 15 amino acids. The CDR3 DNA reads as TGCGCCAGTAACGAGGGGCTGGGAAGGACCGGGGAGCTGTTTTTT. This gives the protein CASNEGLGRTGELFF.

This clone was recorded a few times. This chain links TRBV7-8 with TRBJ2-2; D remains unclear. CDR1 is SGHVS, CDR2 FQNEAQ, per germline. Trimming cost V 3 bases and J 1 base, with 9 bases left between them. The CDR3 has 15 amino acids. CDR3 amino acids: CASSFLPENTGELFF. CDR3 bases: TGTGCCAGCAGCTTTCTGCCCGAGAACACCGGGGAGCTGTTTTTT.

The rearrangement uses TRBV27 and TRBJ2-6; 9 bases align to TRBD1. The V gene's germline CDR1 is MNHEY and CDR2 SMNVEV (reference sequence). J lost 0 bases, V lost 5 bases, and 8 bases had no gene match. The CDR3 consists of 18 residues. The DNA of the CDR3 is TGTGCCAGCAGTCGCGGGACAGGGTTTTACTCTGGGGCCAACGTCCTGACTTTC. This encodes CASSRGTGFYSGANVLTF.

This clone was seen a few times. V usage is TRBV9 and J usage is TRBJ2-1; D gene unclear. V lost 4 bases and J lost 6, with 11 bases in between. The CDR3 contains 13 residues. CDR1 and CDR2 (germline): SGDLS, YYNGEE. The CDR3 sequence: CASSPSHTNEQFF. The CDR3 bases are TGTGCCAGCAGCCCCTCTCACACCAATGAGCAGTTCTTC.

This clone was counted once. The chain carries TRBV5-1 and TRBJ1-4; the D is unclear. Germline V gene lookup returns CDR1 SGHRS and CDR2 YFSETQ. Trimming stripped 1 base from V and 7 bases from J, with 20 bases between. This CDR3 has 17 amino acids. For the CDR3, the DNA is TGCGCCAGCAGCTTGCATTCCAGTTCAACCGGAGGTGAAAAACTGTTTTTT. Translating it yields CASSLHSSSTGGEKLFF.

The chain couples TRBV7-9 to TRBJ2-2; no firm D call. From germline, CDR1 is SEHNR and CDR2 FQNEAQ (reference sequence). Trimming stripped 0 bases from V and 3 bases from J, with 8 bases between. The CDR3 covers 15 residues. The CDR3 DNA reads TGTGCCAGCAGCTTAGCTGCTCAGTACACCGGGGAGCTGTTTTTT. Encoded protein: CASSLAAQYTGELFF.

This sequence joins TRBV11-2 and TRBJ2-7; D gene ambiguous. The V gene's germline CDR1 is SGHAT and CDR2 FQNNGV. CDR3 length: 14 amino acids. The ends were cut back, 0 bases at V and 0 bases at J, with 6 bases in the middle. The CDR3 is CASSLEGRSYEQYF. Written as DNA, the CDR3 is TGTGCCAGCAGCTTAGAAGGACGCTCCTACGAGCAGTACTTC.

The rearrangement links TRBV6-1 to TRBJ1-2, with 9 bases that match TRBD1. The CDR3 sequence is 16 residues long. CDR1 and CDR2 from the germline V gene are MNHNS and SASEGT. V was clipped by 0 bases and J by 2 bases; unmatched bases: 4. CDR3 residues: CASSEAGQGGNYGYTF. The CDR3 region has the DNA TGTGCCAGCAGTGAAGCGGGACAGGGTGGGAACTATGGCTACACCTTC.

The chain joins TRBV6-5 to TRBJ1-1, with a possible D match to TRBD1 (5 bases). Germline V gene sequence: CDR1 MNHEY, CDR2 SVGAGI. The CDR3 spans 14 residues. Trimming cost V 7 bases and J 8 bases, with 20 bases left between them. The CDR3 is CASTPTGKGKEAFF. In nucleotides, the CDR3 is TGTGCCAGCACCCCCACTGGAAAGGGGAAGGAAGCTTTCTTT.

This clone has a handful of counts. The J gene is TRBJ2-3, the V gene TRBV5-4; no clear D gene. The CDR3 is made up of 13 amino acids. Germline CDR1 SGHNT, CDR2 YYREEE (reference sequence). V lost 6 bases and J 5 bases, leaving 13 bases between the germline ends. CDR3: CASTYLKGDTQYF. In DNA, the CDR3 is TGTGCCAGCACCTACCTAAAGGGAGATACGCAGTATTTT.

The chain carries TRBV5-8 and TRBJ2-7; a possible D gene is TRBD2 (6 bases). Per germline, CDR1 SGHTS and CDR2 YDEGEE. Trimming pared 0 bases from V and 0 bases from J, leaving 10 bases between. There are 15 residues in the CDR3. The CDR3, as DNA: TGTGCCAGCAGCTTGGGCGGGGAACTCTCCTACGAGCAGTACTTC. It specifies CASSLGGELSYEQYF.

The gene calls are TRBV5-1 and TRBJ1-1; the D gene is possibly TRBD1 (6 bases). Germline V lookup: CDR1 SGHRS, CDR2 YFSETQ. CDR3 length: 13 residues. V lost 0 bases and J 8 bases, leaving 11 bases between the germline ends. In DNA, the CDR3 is TGCGCCAGCAGCTTGGAGGACAGCGGCGAAGCTTTCTTT. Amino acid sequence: CASSLEDSGEAFF. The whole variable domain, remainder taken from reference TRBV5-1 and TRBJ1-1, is KAGVTQTPRYLIKTRGQQVTLSCSPISGHRSVSWYQQTPGQGLQFLFEYFSETQRNKGNFPGRFSGRQFSNSRSEMNVSTLELGDSALYLCASSLEDSGEAFFGQGTRLTVV.

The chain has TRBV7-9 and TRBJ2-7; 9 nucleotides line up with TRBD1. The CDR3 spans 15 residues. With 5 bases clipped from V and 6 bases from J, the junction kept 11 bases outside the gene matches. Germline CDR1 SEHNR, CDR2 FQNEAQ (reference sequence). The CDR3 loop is CASSAPGTGSREQYF. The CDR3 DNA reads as TGTGCCAGCAGCGCGCCGGGGACAGGGTCCCGCGAGCAGTACTTC.